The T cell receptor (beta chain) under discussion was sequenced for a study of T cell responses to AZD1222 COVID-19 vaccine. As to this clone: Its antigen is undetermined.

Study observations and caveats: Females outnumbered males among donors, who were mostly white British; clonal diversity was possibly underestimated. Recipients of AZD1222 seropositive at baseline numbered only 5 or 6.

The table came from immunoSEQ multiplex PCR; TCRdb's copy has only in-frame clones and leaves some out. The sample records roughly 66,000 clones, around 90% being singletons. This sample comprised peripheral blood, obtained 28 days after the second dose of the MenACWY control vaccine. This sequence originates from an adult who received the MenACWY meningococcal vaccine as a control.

CDR3 region: CASSRDGTGSYEQYF. CDR3 DNA: TGTGCCAGCAGCCGGGACGGGACAGGCTCCTACGAGCAGTACTTC. The V gene is TRBV28, the J gene TRBJ2-7; TRBD1 matches 8 bases. Germline V CDR1 and CDR2: MDHEN, SYDVKM. V lost 6 bases and J lost 0; bases outside the gene matches: 7. The CDR3 consists of 15 residues.